This T cell receptor (beta chain) was recorded in a study of T cells in Graves' hyperthyroidism and ophthalmopathy. There were TCR beta CDR3 regions amplified from RNA transcripts. A first-round RT-PCR of the TCR CDR3 used the HTBI primer set. Each CDR3 protein is one row after TCRdb ran MiXCR on the multiplex PCR reads. The sample consists of roughly 350,000 distinct CDR3 sequences, 14% of them appearing once. This clonotype was counted many times. Trimming removed 7 bases at V and 6 bases at J, with 12 bases between. The V gene's germline CDR1 is MNHEY and CDR2 SVGEGT. The CDR3 covers 13 residues. The sequencing input was blood. The sequence came from a woman in her 30s with Graves' hyperthyroidism. This rearrangement joins TRBV6-2 or TRBV6-3 to TRBJ2-2; D gene unclear. CDR3 region: CASIQVSPGELFF. CDR3 DNA sequence: TGTGCCAGCATTCAAGTGTCACCCGGGGAGCTGTTTTTT.